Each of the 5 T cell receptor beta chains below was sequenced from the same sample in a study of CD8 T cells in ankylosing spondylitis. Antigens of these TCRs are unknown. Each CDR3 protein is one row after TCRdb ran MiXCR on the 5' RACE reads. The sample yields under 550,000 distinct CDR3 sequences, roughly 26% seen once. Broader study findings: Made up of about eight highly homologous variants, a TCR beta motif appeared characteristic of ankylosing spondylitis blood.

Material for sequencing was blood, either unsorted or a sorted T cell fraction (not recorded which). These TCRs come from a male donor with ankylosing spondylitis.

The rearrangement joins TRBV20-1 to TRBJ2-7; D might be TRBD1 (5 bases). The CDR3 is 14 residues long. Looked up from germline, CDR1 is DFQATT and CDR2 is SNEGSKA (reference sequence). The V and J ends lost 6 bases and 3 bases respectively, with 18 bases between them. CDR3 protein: CSASWPGSDYEQYF. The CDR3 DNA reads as TGCAGTGCCAGTTGGCCAGGGTCCGACTACGAGCAGTACTTC.

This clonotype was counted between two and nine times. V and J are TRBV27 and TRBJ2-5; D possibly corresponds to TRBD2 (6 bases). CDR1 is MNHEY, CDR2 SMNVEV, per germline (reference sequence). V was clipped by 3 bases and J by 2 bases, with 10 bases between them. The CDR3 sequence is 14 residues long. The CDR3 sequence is CASSFPRGQETQYF. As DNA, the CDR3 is TGTGCCAGCAGTTTCCCGCGGGGACAAGAGACCCAGTACTTC.

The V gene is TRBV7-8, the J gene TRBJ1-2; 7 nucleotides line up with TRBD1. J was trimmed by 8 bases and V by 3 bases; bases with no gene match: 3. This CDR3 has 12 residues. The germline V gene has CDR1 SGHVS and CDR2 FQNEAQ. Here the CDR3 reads CASSLPGGGYTF. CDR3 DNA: TGTGCCAGCAGCTTGCCAGGGGGAGGCTACACCTTC. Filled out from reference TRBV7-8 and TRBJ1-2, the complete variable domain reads GAGVSQSPRYKVAKRGQDVALRCDPISGHVSLFWYQQALGQGPEFLTYFQNEAQLDKSGLPSDRFFAERPEGSVSTLKIQRTQQEDSAVYLCASSLPGGGYTFGSGTRLTVV.

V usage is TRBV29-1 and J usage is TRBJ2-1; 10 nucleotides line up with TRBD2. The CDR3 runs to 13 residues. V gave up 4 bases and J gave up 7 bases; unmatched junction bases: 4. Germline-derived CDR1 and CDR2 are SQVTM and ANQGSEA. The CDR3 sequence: CSVAGLAKNEQFF. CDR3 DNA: TGCAGCGTTGCGGGACTAGCGAAAAATGAGCAGTTCTTC.

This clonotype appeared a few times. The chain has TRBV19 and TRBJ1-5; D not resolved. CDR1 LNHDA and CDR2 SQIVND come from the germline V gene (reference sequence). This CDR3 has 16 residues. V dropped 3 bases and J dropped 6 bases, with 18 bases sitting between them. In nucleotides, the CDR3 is TGTGCCAGTAGTATGGACGGGCCGCGGGCGGGTCAGCCCCAGCATTTT. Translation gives CASSMDGPRAGQPQHF.